A single sample is the source of the 28 T cell receptor beta chains below, sequenced in a study of shared clonotypes between healthy human individuals. Naivety among CD8 cells was defined by CD45RO negativity and positive CCR7 selection, thereby excluding terminally differentiated effector memory CD45RA+ cells. The method was immunoSEQ multiplex PCR; TCRdb's version includes in-frame clones alone and lacks a portion of them. This table holds 1.5 million to 2.5 million clones, 85% to 95% found once. Sequenced: naive CD8+ T cells sorted from blood. These receptors all stem from a man younger than 35 in good health.

This sequence joins TRBV7-9 and TRBJ1-1; possibly TRBD1 for D (5 bases). Germline CDR1 is SEHNR and CDR2 is FQNEAQ (reference sequence). The CDR3 loop spans 13 amino acids. The V end was cut by 6 bases, the J end by 6 bases, with 14 bases between. The chain's CDR3 is CASSFSGRAEAFF. CDR3 DNA: TGTGCCAGCAGTTTTTCGGGGCGGGCTGAAGCTTTCTTT.

J is TRBJ1-5 and V is TRBV27, with D perhaps TRBD1 (5 bases). Per germline, CDR1 MNHEY and CDR2 SMNVEV (reference sequence). CDR3 length: 13 residues. V was pared by 2 bases and J by 8 bases, with 10 bases between. This CDR3 is CASSLGQGEPQHF. The CDR3 DNA reads TGTGCCAGCAGTTTAGGGCAGGGCGAGCCCCAGCATTTT.

This sequence joins TRBV6-1 and TRBJ1-2; TRBD1 agrees at 9 bases. Trimming removed 4 bases from V and 4 bases from J; junction bases left unmatched: 13. Germline CDR1 is MNHNS and CDR2 is SASEGT. The CDR3 is 17 residues long. The CDR3, as DNA: TGTGCCAGCAGTGCCTCTCCCGGGACAGGGATTCTCTATGGCTACACCTTC. Its translation: CASSASPGTGILYGYTF.

This chain uses TRBV4-1 with TRBJ2-1, with D unresolved. V shed 0 bases and J shed 8 bases, with 14 bases lying between them. This CDR3 comprises 15 residues. Germline-derived CDR1 and CDR2 are MGHRA and YSYEKL. The CDR3 bases are TGCGCCAGCAGCCAAGACTATCCCAATCCCCATGAGCAGTTCTTC. It is translated as CASSQDYPNPHEQFF.

The V and J genes are TRBV9 and TRBJ2-7; D unresolved. This CDR3 has 16 amino acids. CDR1 is SGDLS, CDR2 YYNGEE, per germline. Trimming removed 0 bases from V and 2 bases from J, with 15 bases in between. The CDR3 sequence is CASSVVGSSTPYEQYF. The CDR3 DNA follows: TGTGCCAGCAGCGTAGTGGGTAGCTCTACTCCCTACGAGCAGTACTTC.

The J gene is TRBJ2-7, the V gene TRBV28; 9 positions agree with TRBD1. With V trimmed by 2 bases and J by 6 bases, 11 bases remained unmatched. The CDR3 runs to 16 residues. Per the germline V gene, CDR1 is MDHEN and CDR2 is SYDVKM. The CDR3 sequence is CASSLGTGTGLLEQYF. CDR3 nucleotide sequence: TGTGCCAGCAGTTTAGGTACCGGGACAGGGCTACTCGAGCAGTACTTC.

The CDR3 DNA follows: TGTGCCAGCACTACCAGGGGGGAGGGTTCCTACGAGCAGTACTTC. As protein: CASTTRGEGSYEQYF. The V call is TRBV7-9, the J call TRBJ2-7; D may match TRBD1 or TRBD2 (7 bases each). The CDR3 extends over 15 amino acids. V was clipped by 7 bases and J by 1 base, with 17 bases between them. Germline V gives CDR1 SEHNR, CDR2 FQNEAQ (reference sequence). The full variable domain, its missing parts supplied by reference TRBV7-9 and TRBJ2-7, is DTGVSQNPRHKITKRGQNVTFRCDPISEHNRLYWYRQTLGQGPEFLTYFQNEAQLEKSRLLSDRFSAERPKGSFSTLEIQRTEQGDSAMYLCASTTRGEGSYEQYFGPGTRLTVT.

The chain has TRBV4-1 and TRBJ2-3; 8 nucleotides agree with TRBD1. The germline gives CDR1 MGHRA, CDR2 YSYEKL. V lost 0 bases and J lost 4; bases outside the gene matches: 9. The CDR3 contains 17 residues. CDR3 sequence reads: CASSQDGTGPRADTQYF. CDR3 nucleotide sequence: TGCGCCAGCAGCCAAGACGGGACAGGTCCTAGGGCAGATACGCAGTATTTT.

This clone showed up just once. The V and J genes are TRBV28 and TRBJ2-7; tentatively, D is TRBD1 (6 bases). CDR1 and CDR2 (germline): MDHEN, SYDVKM. This CDR3 region has 15 residues. V dropped 6 bases and J dropped 3 bases, with 18 bases sitting between them. The CDR3 DNA sequence: TGTGCCAGCAGCCCCGGACAGACCCTTCTCTACGAGCAGTACTTC. Its translation: CASSPGQTLLYEQYF.

This chain links TRBV11-2 with TRBJ1-1; possible D gene TRBD1, 6 bases. The CDR3 consists of 14 residues. Germline V gene data show CDR1 as SGHAT and CDR2 as FQNNGV. Trimming left V 10 bases short and J 1 base short, with 16 bases between. The CDR3 sequence: CATAHSGENTEAFF. The DNA of the CDR3 is TGTGCCACCGCGCATTCAGGGGAGAACACTGAAGCTTTCTTT.

V usage is TRBV7-9 and J usage is TRBJ1-2; no reliable D call. Between the trimmed V and J ends, which lost 1 base and 5 bases, there was a span of 17 bases. The germline CDR1 and CDR2 sequences are SEHNR and FQNEAQ (reference sequence). This CDR3 has 16 residues. The CDR3 DNA is TGTGCCAGCAGCTTAGATTGGAGCAGTGGAGCATATGGCTACACCTTC. Residues: CASSLDWSSGAYGYTF.

The CDR3 DNA sequence: TGTGCCAGTAGTATAGACCGAACTACAGGGGAGAATCAGCCCCAGCATTTT. This gives the protein CASSIDRTTGENQPQHF. The chain is built from TRBV19 and TRBJ1-5, with TRBD1 identical over 7 bases. V shed 0 bases and J 4 bases; nucleotides not matched to a gene: 9. This CDR3 comprises 17 residues. CDR1 LNHDA and CDR2 SQIVND come from the germline V gene (reference sequence).

The chain joins TRBV7-2 to TRBJ1-5; TRBD1 aligns across 9 bases. The length of the CDR3 is 18 residues. The germline V gene encodes CDR1 SGHTA and CDR2 FQGNSA. Unmatched junction bases numbered 14, after V lost 4 bases and J lost 4 bases. The CDR3 sequence is CASSSGAGTGYVNQPQHF. CDR3 DNA: TGTGCCAGCAGCTCAGGTGCCGGGACAGGGTATGTGAATCAGCCCCAGCATTTT.

The V call is TRBV5-4, the J call TRBJ1-1, with D possibly matching TRBD1 (5 bases). The CDR3 extends over 12 amino acids. Germline CDR1 is SGHNT and CDR2 is YYREEE (reference sequence). V was clipped by 4 bases and J by 11 bases, with 15 bases between them. The CDR3 spells CASSANQGEAFF. The DNA for the CDR3 is TGTGCCAGCAGCGCGAATCAAGGGGAGGCTTTCTTT.

V gene TRBV4-2 combines with J gene TRBJ2-1; D gene ambiguous. Germline lookup yields CDR1 LGHNA and CDR2 YNFKEQ. The CDR3 consists of 16 residues. Trimming took 2 bases from V and 6 from J, leaving 17 bases between them. CDR3 protein: CASSQLIVLDGNEQFF. The CDR3 DNA follows: TGTGCCAGCAGCCAACTAATAGTTCTAGATGGCAATGAGCAGTTCTTC.

V is TRBV7-9 and J is TRBJ1-1; D remains ambiguous. Germline V lookup: CDR1 SEHNR, CDR2 FQNEAQ (reference sequence). The CDR3 is 13 amino acids. V lost 3 bases, J lost 3 bases, and 8 bases lay in between. Here the CDR3 DNA reads TGTGCCAGCAGCTTTCGGCAGCACACTGAAGCTTTCTTT. It encodes CASSFRQHTEAFF.

The rearrangement uses TRBV2 and TRBJ2-4; a weak D match, TRBD2 (6 bases). The V gene lost 0 bases and the J gene lost 0 bases, with 12 bases spanning the gap. This CDR3 is 17 amino acids long. The germline CDR1 and CDR2 sequences are SNHLY and FYNNEI. CDR3 protein: CASSEAPLEGAKNIQYF. In nucleotides, the CDR3 is TGTGCCAGCAGTGAAGCGCCCCTGGAGGGAGCCAAAAACATTCAGTACTTC.

The chain employs TRBV9 and TRBJ2-3; a possible D gene is TRBD2 (6 bases). This CDR3 is built from 14 residues. Germline loops: CDR1 SGDLS, CDR2 YYNGEE. Trimming pared 3 bases from V and 2 bases from J, leaving 10 bases between. The CDR3 bases are TGTGCCAGCAGCGGGGGGGAGTCCACAGATACGCAGTATTTT. Protein product: CASSGGESTDTQYF.

The chain recombines TRBV13 with TRBJ2-1; 7 bases map to TRBD1. In germline, CDR1 is PRHDT, CDR2 FYEKMQ (reference sequence). J gave up 10 bases and V 5 bases, and 8 bases lay outside the gene matches. CDR3 length equals 13 residues. CDR3 DNA: TGTGCCAGCAGCCCTATCGACAGGGAAGAGCAGTTCTTC. This encodes CASSPIDREEQFF.

This chain links TRBV30 with TRBJ1-4, with 7 bases matching TRBD1. This CDR3 spans 16 amino acids. V was clipped by 0 bases and J by 8 bases; unmatched bases: 12. Germline V CDR1 and CDR2: GTSNPN, SVGIG (reference sequence). The CDR3 here is CAWSVGFGAGGEKLFF. The CDR3, as DNA: TGTGCCTGGAGTGTAGGGTTTGGGGCAGGGGGGGAAAAACTGTTTTTT.

The V call is TRBV28, the J call TRBJ1-1, with a possible D match to TRBD1 (6 bases). Germline V gene data show CDR1 as MDHEN and CDR2 as SYDVKM. The CDR3 covers 17 residues. Trimming took 7 bases from V and 5 from J, leaving 26 bases between them. The CDR3 protein is CASTELKYQGLRTEAFF. The CDR3 DNA reads TGTGCCAGCACCGAACTAAAATACCAGGGGCTGAGGACTGAAGCTTTCTTT.

The chain combines TRBV30 with TRBJ2-7, with D perhaps TRBD1 (6 bases). Germline loops: CDR1 GTSNPN, CDR2 SVGIG (reference sequence). CDR3 size: 14 residues. V was cut by 2 bases and J by 0 bases, with 11 bases left in between. The CDR3 reads CAWSPQDSSYEQYF. The CDR3 nucleotides read TGTGCCTGGAGTCCGCAGGACAGCTCCTACGAGCAGTACTTC.

The genes are TRBV5-1 and TRBJ1-1; TRBD1 might be the D (5 bases). There are 18 residues in the CDR3. Between the trimmed V and J ends, which lost 0 bases and 1 base, there was a span of 19 bases. Per the germline V gene, CDR1 is SGHRS and CDR2 is YFSETQ. The CDR3: CASSLDAQGWGKNTEAFF. CDR3 DNA: TGCGCCAGCAGCTTGGATGCTCAGGGATGGGGGAAGAACACTGAAGCTTTCTTT.

A remark on this clone: At one end the junction does not follow the germline gene, possibly because of a read error. The rearrangement links TRBV29-1 to TRBJ1-2, with unresolved D. This CDR3 spans 12 amino acids. Germline assignment: CDR1 SQVTM and CDR2 ANQGSEA. In DNA form, the CDR3 reads TGCAGCGTTAAAGAAAGGAACTATGGCTACACCTTC. Amino acid sequence: CSVKERNYGYTF.

The V call is TRBV27, the J call TRBJ1-1; D perhaps matches TRBD1 (5 bases). The CDR3 contains 18 residues. CDR1 and CDR2 (germline): MNHEY, SMNVEV (reference sequence). Trimming pared 3 bases from V and 0 bases from J, leaving 20 bases between. In DNA, the CDR3 is TGTGCCAGCAGTTTGTCGGCAGGGCGGGCGGTCATGAACACTGAAGCTTTCTTT. Its protein is CASSLSAGRAVMNTEAFF.

The chain joins TRBV6-5 to TRBJ1-1, with D possibly being TRBD1 (5 bases). The CDR3 totals 15 residues. Germline V CDR1 and CDR2: MNHEY, SVGAGI. V shed 0 bases and J shed 5 bases, with 13 bases lying between them. As DNA, the CDR3 is TGTGCCAGCAGTTACTCGTTAGGGGCAGGAACTGAAGCTTTCTTT. It specifies CASSYSLGAGTEAFF.

The genes are TRBV7-9 and TRBJ2-3, with TRBD2 matching 12 bases. The germline gives CDR1 SEHNR, CDR2 FQNEAQ (reference sequence). J lost 1 base, V lost 8 bases, and 4 bases had no gene match. This CDR3 has 15 amino acids. Written as DNA, the CDR3 is TGTGCCAGCTTCCTAGCGGGGGGGCGCACAGATACGCAGTATTTT. Protein product: CASFLAGGRTDTQYF. The complete variable domain, with remaining parts taken from reference TRBV7-9 and TRBJ2-3, reads DTGVSQNPRHKITKRGQNVTFRCDPISEHNRLYWYRQTLGQGPEFLTYFQNEAQLEKSRLLSDRFSAERPKGSFSTLEIQRTEQGDSAMYLCASFLAGGRTDTQYFGPGTRLTVL.

The gene calls are TRBV30 and TRBJ1-6; a possible D gene is TRBD1 (5 bases). Trimming stripped 0 bases from V and 10 bases from J, with 16 bases between. This CDR3 is built from 15 residues. Germline V gives CDR1 GTSNPN, CDR2 SVGIG (reference sequence). The CDR3 reads CAWSVGAADSSPLHF. As DNA, the CDR3 is TGTGCCTGGAGTGTAGGGGCAGCCGATTCCTCACCCCTCCACTTT.